This TCR beta chain was found in a study of T cell responses to AZD1222 COVID-19 vaccine. In regard to this clone: Its target is unknown.

Study-level results: CD4 TCRs associated with vaccination spanned spike, dominating at 160-218 and 743-854. Baseline seropositivity characterized only a handful of AZD1222 recipients. White British donors predominated, females outnumbered males, and clonal diversity was possibly underestimated. Repertoire sampling happened only post peak T cell response.

The data were produced by immunoSEQ multiplex PCR, yet TCRdb's version contains in-frame clones alone and is incomplete. The sample shows about 150,000 clones, 88% of them seen only once. The source of this sequence is an adult who received the MenACWY meningococcal vaccine as a control. The sample in question was peripheral blood, obtained 28 days after the second dose of the MenACWY control vaccine.

The CDR3 loop is CSALEDGYGYTF. The CDR3 DNA is TGCAGCGCCCTCGAGGACGGCTATGGCTACACCTTC. V usage is TRBV29-1 and J usage is TRBJ1-2; D is uncertain. The CDR3 length is 12 residues. Germline CDR1 reads SQVTM; CDR2 reads ANQGSEA. The germline V and J ends were trimmed by 7 bases and 4 bases, with 13 bases remaining between them.